A selection of T cell receptor beta chains follows, all from one sample in a study of graft-versus-host responses after intestinal transplantation. Using immunoSEQ multiplex PCR, the repertoire was profiled, and TCRdb retains in-frame clones only, with some absent. The sample lists some 87,000 clones; about nine tenths were seen once. The antigens these receptors bind are not known. The sequencing here drew on unstimulated CD4+ T cells sorted from spleen or lymph node cells, taken before intestinal transplant. The source is a human donor who received an intestinal transplant. Both conserved end residues are part of each CDR3. D genes are given only for firm matches. Rows give clone size only sometimes, using once, few, many, or a class for an expanded clone.

D: -
J: TRBJ2-3
size: -
V: TRBV5-4
DNA: TGTGCCAGCAGCCCCGGAGGCACAGATACGCAGTATTTT
CDR3: CASSPGGTDTQYF

D: TRBD2
J: TRBJ2-5
size: -
V: TRBV7-9
DNA: TGTGCCAGCAGCCGAGGGACTAGCGGGCAAGAGACCCAGTACTTC
CDR3: CASSRGTSGQETQYF

D: TRBD1
J: TRBJ2-5
size: once
V: TRBV5-1
DNA: TGCGCCAGCAGCTTTGGACAGGGGCCTTCCCAAGAGACCCAGTACTTC
CDR3: CASSFGQGPSQETQYF

D: TRBD2
J: TRBJ2-7
size: -
V: TRBV18
DNA: TGTGCCAGCTCACCACCCACTAGCGGGAGGTGGCAGTACTTC
CDR3: CASSPPTSGRWQYF

D: -
J: TRBJ1-1
size: -
V: TRBV23-1
DNA: TGCGCCAGCAGTCAATGCATCACAGGTCACCACTGGGGGAACACTGAAGCTTTCTTT
CDR3: CASSQCITGHHWGNTEAFF

D: TRBD2
J: TRBJ2-7
size: -
V: TRBV29-1
DNA: TGCAGCGTTGCATGGACTAGCACCTACGAGCAGTACTTC
CDR3: CSVAWTSTYEQYF

D: TRBD2
J: TRBJ2-3
size: -
V: TRBV4-1
DNA: TGCGCCAGCAGACCTATAGCGACTAGCGGATCTAGCACAGATACGCAGTATTTT
CDR3: CASRPIATSGSSTDTQYF

D: -
J: TRBJ1-3
size: once
V: TRBV5-1
DNA: TGCGCCAGCAGTCCCCAGGGGTCTGGAAACACCACATATTTT
CDR3: CASSPQGSGNTTYF

D: -
J: TRBJ2-7
size: -
V: TRBV5-8
DNA: TGTGCCAGCAGCTTTTGGGGGATTTCCTACGAGCAGTACTTC
CDR3: CASSFWGISYEQYF

D: -
J: TRBJ1-1
size: -
V: TRBV4-1
DNA: TGCGCCAGCAGCCAAGTGACAGCCAACACTGAAGCTTTCTTT
CDR3: CASSQVTANTEAFF

D: -
J: TRBJ1-4
size: -
V: TRBV10-3
DNA: TGTGCCATCAGTGAGGAGGGGAGAGGGGCAACTAATGAAAAACTGTTTTTT
CDR3: CAISEEGRGATNEKLFF

D: -
J: TRBJ2-7
size: once
V: TRBV5-4
DNA: TGTGCCAGCAGCTTGGCCTTAGTGTCTCCAACTCAGGAGTACTTC
CDR3: CASSLALVSPTQEYF

D: TRBD2
J: TRBJ2-1
size: -
V: TRBV10-1
DNA: TGCGCCAGCAAGAGGGCCCTCCTAGCGGGAGCTTCCCATGAGCAGTTCTTC
CDR3: CASKRALLAGASHEQFF

D: TRBD1
J: TRBJ2-4
size: -
V: TRBV30
DNA: TGTGCCTGGAGTTCAGGTCCACAGGGGTTGAACATTCAGTACTTC
CDR3: CAWSSGPQGLNIQYF

D: -
J: TRBJ1-1
size: -
V: TRBV6-6
DNA: TGTGCCAGCAGTAGGGTATTCCCCCATACGGCTTTCTTT
CDR3: CASSRVFPHTAFF

D: -
J: TRBJ2-3
size: -
V: TRBV7-9
DNA: TGTGCCAGCAGCTCTTGGGGACTGCCCACAGATACGCAGTATTTT
CDR3: CASSSWGLPTDTQYF

D: TRBD1
J: TRBJ1-2
size: few
V: TRBV5-4
DNA: TGTGCCAGCAGACGATTACAGGGGACATACACCTATGGCTACACCTTC
CDR3: CASRRLQGTYTYGYTF

D: TRBD2
J: TRBJ2-5
size: -
V: TRBV18
DNA: TGTGCCAGCTCACCACCGACTGCGGGAGGCTCTGAGACCCAGTACTTC
CDR3: CASSPPTAGGSETQYF

D: TRBD1
J: TRBJ2-7
size: -
V: TRBV19
DNA: TGTGCCAGTAGTATGGCAGGGGGTGACGAGCAGTACTTC
CDR3: CASSMAGGDEQYF

D: -
J: TRBJ2-2
size: -
V: TRBV4-2
DNA: TGTGCCAGCAGCCCGGGCAATGAGGGGGGCAGCGAAACCCCGAACACCGGGGAGCTGTTTTTT
CDR3: CASSPGNEGGSETPNTGELFF

D: TRBD1
J: TRBJ2-7
size: -
V: TRBV28
DNA: TGTGCCAGCAGGCTAACAGGGGGCCTCTCCTACGAGCAGTACTTC
CDR3: CASRLTGGLSYEQYF

D: -
J: TRBJ2-7
size: -
V: TRBV4-2
DNA: TGTGCCAGCAGCTACCGCCAGGACAGTATTCCCTACGAGCAGTACTTC
CDR3: CASSYRQDSIPYEQYF

D: -
J: TRBJ2-5
size: -
V: TRBV5-3
DNA: TGTGCCAGAAGCTTCCAGACCCAGTACTTC
CDR3: CARSFQTQYF

D: TRBD1
J: TRBJ1-3
size: -
V: TRBV5-1
DNA: TGCGCCAGCAGCCCGGACAGGGGCCTCTCTGGAAACACCATATATTTT
CDR3: CASSPDRGLSGNTIYF

D: TRBD1
J: TRBJ1-6
size: -
V: TRBV7-9
DNA: TGTGCCAGCAGCCGCGGACACGGGACAGGGGACTCACCCCTCCACTTT
CDR3: CASSRGHGTGDSPLHF

D: -
J: TRBJ2-5
size: -
V: TRBV19
DNA: TGTGCCAGTAGTATTGGGCTAGCCCAAGAGACCCAGTACTTC
CDR3: CASSIGLAQETQYF

D: TRBD1
J: TRBJ1-1
size: once
V: TRBV19
DNA: TGTGCCAGTAGCCGACCCGACAGGGGTTGGACTGAAGCTTTCTTT
CDR3: CASSRPDRGWTEAFF

D: -
J: TRBJ2-7
size: -
V: TRBV6-1
DNA: TGTGCCAGCGGGGGGGACAGTGACTGGCACGAGCAGTACTTC
CDR3: CASGGDSDWHEQYF

D: TRBD1
J: TRBJ1-6
size: -
V: TRBV30
DNA: TGTGCCTGGAGTGTACGGACAGGGAGAAATTCACCCCTCCACTTT
CDR3: CAWSVRTGRNSPLHF

D: -
J: TRBJ2-5
size: -
V: TRBV14
DNA: TGTGCCAGCAGCCAACCAAAAGGTAGCGGAGGGGTCCAAGAGACCCAGTACTTC
CDR3: CASSQPKGSGGVQETQYF